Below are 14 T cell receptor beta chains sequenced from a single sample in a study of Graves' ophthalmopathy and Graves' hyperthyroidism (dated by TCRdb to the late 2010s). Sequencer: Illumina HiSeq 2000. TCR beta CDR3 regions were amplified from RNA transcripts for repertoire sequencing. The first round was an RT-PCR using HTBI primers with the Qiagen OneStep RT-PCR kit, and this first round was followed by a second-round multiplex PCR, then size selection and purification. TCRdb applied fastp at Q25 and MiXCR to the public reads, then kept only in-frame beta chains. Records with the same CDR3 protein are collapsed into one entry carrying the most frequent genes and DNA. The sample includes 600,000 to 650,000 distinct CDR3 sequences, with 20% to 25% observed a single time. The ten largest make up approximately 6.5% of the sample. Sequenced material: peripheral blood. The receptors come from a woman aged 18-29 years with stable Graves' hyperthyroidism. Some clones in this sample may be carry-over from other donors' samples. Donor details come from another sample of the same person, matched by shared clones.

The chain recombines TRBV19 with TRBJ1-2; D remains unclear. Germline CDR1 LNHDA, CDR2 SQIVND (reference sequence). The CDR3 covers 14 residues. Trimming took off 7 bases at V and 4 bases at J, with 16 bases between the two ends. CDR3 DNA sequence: TGTGCCAGTATCTCGACTTCCCGGCCCTATGGCTACACCTTC. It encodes CASISTSRPYGYTF. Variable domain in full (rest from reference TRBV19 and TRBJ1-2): DGGITQSPKYLFRKEGQNVTLSCEQNLNHDAMYWYRQDPGQGLRLIYYSQIVNDFQKGDIAEGYSVSREKKESFPLTVTSAQKNPTAFYLCASISTSRPYGYTFGSGTRLTVV.

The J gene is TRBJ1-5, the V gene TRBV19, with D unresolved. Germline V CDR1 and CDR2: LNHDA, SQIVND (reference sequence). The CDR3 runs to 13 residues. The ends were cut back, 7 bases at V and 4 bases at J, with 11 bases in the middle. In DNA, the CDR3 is TGTGCCAGTACGATCGACGGAAATCAGCCCCAGCATTTT. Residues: CASTIDGNQPQHF. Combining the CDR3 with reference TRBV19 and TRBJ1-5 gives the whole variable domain DGGITQSPKYLFRKEGQNVTLSCEQNLNHDAMYWYRQDPGQGLRLIYYSQIVNDFQKGDIAEGYSVSREKKESFPLTVTSAQKNPTAFYLCASTIDGNQPQHFGDGTRLSIL.

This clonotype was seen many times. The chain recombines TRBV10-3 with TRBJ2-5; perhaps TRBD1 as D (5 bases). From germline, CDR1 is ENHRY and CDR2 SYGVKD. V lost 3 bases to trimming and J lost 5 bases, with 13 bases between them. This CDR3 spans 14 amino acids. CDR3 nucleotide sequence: TGTGCCATCAGTGACAGGGCCGGCGAGGAGACCCAGTACTTC. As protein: CAISDRAGEETQYF.

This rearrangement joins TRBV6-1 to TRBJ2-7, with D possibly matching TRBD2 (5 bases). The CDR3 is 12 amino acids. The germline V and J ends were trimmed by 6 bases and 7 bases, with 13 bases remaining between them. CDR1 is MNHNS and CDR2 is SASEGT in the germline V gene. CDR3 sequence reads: CASRGLRGEQYF. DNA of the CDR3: TGTGCCAGCAGGGGGTTAAGAGGGGAGCAGTACTTC.

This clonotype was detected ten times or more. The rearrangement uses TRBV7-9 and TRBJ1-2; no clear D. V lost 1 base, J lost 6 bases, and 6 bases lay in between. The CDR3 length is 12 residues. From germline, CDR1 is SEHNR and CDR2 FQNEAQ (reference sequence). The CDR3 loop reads CASSLVLDGYTF. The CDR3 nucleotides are TGTGCCAGCAGCTTAGTTCTTGATGGCTACACCTTC.

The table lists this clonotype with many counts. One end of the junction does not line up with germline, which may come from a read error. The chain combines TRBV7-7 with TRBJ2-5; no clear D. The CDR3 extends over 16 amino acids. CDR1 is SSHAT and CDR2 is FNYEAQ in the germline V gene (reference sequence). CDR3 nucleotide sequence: TGTGCTAGCAGCTTAGGTCTCGGGCACTCGCAAGAGACCCAGTACTTC. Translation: CASSLGLGHSQETQYF.

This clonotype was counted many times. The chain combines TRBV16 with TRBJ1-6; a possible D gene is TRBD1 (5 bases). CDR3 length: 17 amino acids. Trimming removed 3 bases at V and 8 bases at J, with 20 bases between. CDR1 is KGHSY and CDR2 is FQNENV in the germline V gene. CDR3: CASSHQVAGLIHSPLHF. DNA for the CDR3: TGTGCCAGCAGCCACCAAGTTGCAGGGTTGATACATTCACCCCTCCACTTT.

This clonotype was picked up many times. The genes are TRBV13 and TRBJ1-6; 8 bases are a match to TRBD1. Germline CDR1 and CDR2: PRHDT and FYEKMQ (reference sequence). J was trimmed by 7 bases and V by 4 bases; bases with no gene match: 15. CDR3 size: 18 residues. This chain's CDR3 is CASSSRETGDLLNSPLHF. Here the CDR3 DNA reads TGTGCCAGCAGCTCCAGGGAGACAGGGGACCTCCTGAATTCACCCCTCCACTTT.

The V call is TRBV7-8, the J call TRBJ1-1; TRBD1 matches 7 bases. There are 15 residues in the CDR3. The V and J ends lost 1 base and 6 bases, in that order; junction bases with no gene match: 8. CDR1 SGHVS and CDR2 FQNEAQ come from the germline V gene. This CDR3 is CASSLGAGGGPEAFF. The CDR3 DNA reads TGTGCCAGCAGCTTAGGGGCAGGGGGAGGGCCTGAAGCTTTCTTT.

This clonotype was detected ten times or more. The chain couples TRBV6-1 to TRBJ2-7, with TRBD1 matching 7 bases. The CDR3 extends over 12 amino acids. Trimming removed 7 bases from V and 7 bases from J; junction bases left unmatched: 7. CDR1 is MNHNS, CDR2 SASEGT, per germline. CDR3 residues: CASNGQAEEQYF. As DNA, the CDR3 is TGTGCCAGCAACGGACAGGCGGAGGAGCAGTACTTC.

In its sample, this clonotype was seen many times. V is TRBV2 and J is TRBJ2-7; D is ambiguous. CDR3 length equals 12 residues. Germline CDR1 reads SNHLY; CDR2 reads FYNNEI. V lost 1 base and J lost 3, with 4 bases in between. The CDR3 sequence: CASSEEYYEQYF. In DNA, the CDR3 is TGTGCCAGCAGTGAAGAGTACTACGAGCAGTACTTC. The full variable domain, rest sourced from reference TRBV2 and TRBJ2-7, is EPEVTQTPSHQVTQMGQEVILRCVPISNHLYFYWYRQILGQKVEFLVSFYNNEISEKSEIFDDQFSVERPDGSNFTLKIRSTKLEDSAMYFCASSEEYYEQYFGPGTRLTVT.

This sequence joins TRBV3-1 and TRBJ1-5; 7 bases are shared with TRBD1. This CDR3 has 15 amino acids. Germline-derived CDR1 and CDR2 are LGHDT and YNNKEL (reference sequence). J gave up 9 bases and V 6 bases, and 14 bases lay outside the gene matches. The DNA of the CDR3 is TGTGCCAGCAGTAGGGGCCGACAGGGTCTCGGGCCCCAGCATTTT. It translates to CASSRGRQGLGPQHF. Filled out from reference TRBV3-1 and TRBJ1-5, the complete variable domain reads DTAVSQTPKYLVTQMGNDKSIKCEQNLGHDTMYWYKQDSKKFLKIMFSYNNKELIINETVPNRFSPKSPDKAHLNLHINSLELGDSAVYFCASSRGRQGLGPQHFGDGTRLSIL.

The DNA for the CDR3 is TGTGCCAGCAGCTTAGTAAGGGGCCGGACCTACGAGCAGTACTTC. Protein product: CASSLVRGRTYEQYF. The genes are TRBV11-2 and TRBJ2-7, with a possible D match to TRBD1 (5 bases). V dropped 1 base and J dropped 2 bases, with 12 bases sitting between them. Germline-derived CDR1 and CDR2 are SGHAT and FQNNGV. The CDR3 consists of 15 residues. Full variable domain (remainder filled in from reference TRBV11-2 and TRBJ2-7): EAGVAQSPRYKIIEKRQSVAFWCNPISGHATLYWYQQILGQGPKLLIQFQNNGVVDDSQLPKDRFSAERLKGVDSTLKIQPAKLEDSAVYLCASSLVRGRTYEQYFGPGTRLTVT.

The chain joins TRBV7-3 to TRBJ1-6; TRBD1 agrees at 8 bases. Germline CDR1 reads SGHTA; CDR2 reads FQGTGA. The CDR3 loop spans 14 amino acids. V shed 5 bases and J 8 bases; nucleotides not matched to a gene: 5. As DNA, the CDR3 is TGTGCCAGCAGCCCTCAGACAGGGGATTCACCCCTCCACTTT. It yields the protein CASSPQTGDSPLHF.